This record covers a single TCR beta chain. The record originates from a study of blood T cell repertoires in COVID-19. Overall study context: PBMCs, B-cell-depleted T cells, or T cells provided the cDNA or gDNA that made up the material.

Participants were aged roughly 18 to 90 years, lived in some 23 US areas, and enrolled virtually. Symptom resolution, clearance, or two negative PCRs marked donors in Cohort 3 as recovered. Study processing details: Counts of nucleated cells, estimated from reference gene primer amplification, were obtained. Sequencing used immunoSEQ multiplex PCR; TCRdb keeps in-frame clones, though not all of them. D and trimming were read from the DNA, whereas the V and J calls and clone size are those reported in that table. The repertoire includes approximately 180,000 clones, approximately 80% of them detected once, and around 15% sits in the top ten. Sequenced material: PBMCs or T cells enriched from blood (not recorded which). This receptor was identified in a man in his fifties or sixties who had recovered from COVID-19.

The CDR3 loop is CASSYGVRRGTEAFF. As DNA, the CDR3 is TGTGCCAGCAGTTATGGTGTCAGGCGGGGGACTGAAGCTTTCTTT. This chain connects TRBV6-5 to TRBJ1-1; TRBD1 might be the D (5 bases). CDR1 and CDR2 from the germline V gene are MNHEY and SVGAGI. There are 15 residues in the CDR3. V was cut by 3 bases and J by 5 bases, with 16 bases left in between.